This is a list of T cell receptor beta chains from one sample in a study of blood T cell repertoires in COVID-19. Repertoires were generated with immunoSEQ multiplex PCR, while TCRdb's copy carries only in-frame clones and drops some. The sample shows about 320,000 clones, approximately 88% of them seen only once. The sample consisted of PBMCs or T cells enriched from blood (not recorded which). Receptor source: a man aged 25-45 years who had recovered from COVID-19. CDR3s include the opening cysteine and the closing phenylalanine or tryptophan. A D gene is named only where the DNA matches it firmly. Expanded clones are given a class, and other clones once, few, many or no size at all.

j_call clone_size v_call d_call cdr3_nt cdr3_aa
TRBJ1-2 . TRBV3-1/TRBV3-2 . TGTGCCAGCAGCCAAGATGAATACGGTGGCTACACCTTC CASSQDEYGGYTF
TRBJ2-3 . TRBV11-2 TRBD2 TGTGCCAGCAGCTTAGTGACTAGCAGACCCACAGATACGCAGTATTTT CASSLVTSRPTDTQYF
TRBJ1-5 . TRBV18 . TGTGCCAGCTCACCACGGCAGGGCAATCAGCCCCAGCATTTT CASSPRQGNQPQHF
TRBJ2-1 . TRBV28 TRBD2 TGTGCCAGCAGTCCTAGCGGGGGGGCGAATGAGCAGTTCTTC CASSPSGGANEQFF
TRBJ1-1 . TRBV12-3/TRBV12-4 . TGTGCCAGCTCTTCCGGGACTGAAGCTTTCTTT CASSSGTEAFF
TRBJ2-3 . TRBV24-1 . TGTGCCACCAGTGATTCCAAGAGACAGGAGACTAGCACAGATACGCAGTATTTT CATSDSKRQETSTDTQYF
TRBJ2-7 . TRBV7-2 TRBD2 TGTGCCAGCAGCTTAAGGGGCGGGGGAAGTTACGAGCAGTACTTC CASSLRGGGSYEQYF
TRBJ2-2 . TRBV5-5 . TGTGCCAGCAGCCCCGGGGTTGGGGCGAACACCGGGGAGCTGTTTTTT CASSPGVGANTGELFF
TRBJ1-1 . TRBV11-2 . TGTGCCAGCACCCAGTGGGGGGTGGGGAACACTGAAGCTTTCTTT CASTQWGVGNTEAFF
TRBJ1-2 . TRBV28 . TGTGCCAGCAGTGATACAAGTTATGGCTACACCTTC CASSDTSYGYTF
TRBJ2-6 . TRBV7-9 TRBD1 TGTGCCAGCAGCTGGTTGACAGGGGAGGCAGGGGCCAACGTCCTGACTTTC CASSWLTGEAGANVLTF
TRBJ2-5 . TRBV5-1 . TGCGCCAGCAGCTTGGGTTTGGGCAGGCAAGAGACCCAGTACTTC CASSLGLGRQETQYF
TRBJ1-3 once TRBV7-8 TRBD1 TGTGCCAGCAGCTATAACAGGGGGCGGTCTGGAAACACCATATATTTT CASSYNRGRSGNTIYF
TRBJ1-5 . TRBV24-1 . TGTGCCACCAGTGATTCCCCAGGGAACAATCAGCCCCAGCATTTT CATSDSPGNNQPQHF
TRBJ2-3 . TRBV11-2 . TGTGCCAGCAGCCGGGACATGGTGGGGGCAGATACGCAGTATTTT CASSRDMVGADTQYF
TRBJ1-5 once TRBV30 . TGTGCCTGGTCGAGGGGCAATCAGCCCCAGCATTTT CAWSRGNQPQHF
TRBJ2-1 . TRBV9 TRBD2 TGTGCCAGCAGCGTGAGCGGGGGAGGGGGCAATGAGCAGTTCTTC CASSVSGGGGNEQFF
TRBJ1-5 . TRBV6-5 . TGTGCCAGCAGCTTAACAGGATATAGCAATCAGCCCCAGCATTTT CASSLTGYSNQPQHF
TRBJ1-1 . TRBV4-2 TRBD1 TGTGCCAGCAGCCAAGTGACAGGGTTGGCGAACACTGAAGCTTTCTTT CASSQVTGLANTEAFF
TRBJ1-2 . TRBV27 TRBD1 TGTGCCAGCAAGGGGGCGAGCTATGGCTACACCTTC CASKGASYGYTF
TRBJ1-6 . TRBV27 TRBD1 TGTGCCAGCAGTTTAACAGGGGGCTATAATTCACCCCTCCACTTT CASSLTGGYNSPLHF
TRBJ2-1 . TRBV5-1 . TGCGCCAGCAGCTTGGGCAGGGTGCCCAACAATGAGCAGTTCTTC CASSLGRVPNNEQFF
TRBJ1-5 . TRBV19 . TGTGCCAGTAGTATAGACGGAGGGCAAGGGCCCCAGCATTTT CASSIDGGQGPQHF
TRBJ1-1 . TRBV7-9 . TGTGCCAGCAGCTCCCGGGTAGAGAACACTGAAGCTTTCTTT CASSSRVENTEAFF
TRBJ1-1 few TRBV28 TRBD1 TGTGCCAGCAGTGGGGCGGACAGGGGCGGCACTGAAGCTTTCTTT CASSGADRGGTEAFF
TRBJ1-5 . TRBV7-9 TRBD1 TGTGCCAGCAGCTGGGACAGGGAAAATCAGCCCCAGCATTTT CASSWDRENQPQHF
TRBJ1-5 . TRBV21-1 . TGTGCCAGCAGCGGGCGCTGGGGGACAGATTATAGCAATCAGCCCCAGCATTTT CASSGRWGTDYSNQPQHF
TRBJ1-1 . TRBV19 . TGTGCCAGTGGCAGGGGCCCTGAAGCTTTCTTT CASGRGPEAFF
TRBJ2-2 . TRBV5-1 TRBD2 TGCGCCAGCAGCTTGATGCGGGGGGGCACCGGGGAGCTGTTTTTT CASSLMRGGTGELFF
TRBJ1-4 . TRBV14 . TGTGCCAGCAGCCATCGATCAGGGGTGGGTGAAAAACTGTTTTTT CASSHRSGVGEKLFF
TRBJ1-2 few TRBV12-3/TRBV12-4 TRBD1 TGTGCCAGCAGCCCTGACAGGGCCTATGGCTACACCTTC CASSPDRAYGYTF
TRBJ1-1 . TRBV6-1 . TGTGCCAGCAGTGAGCGGGGGGCTAACACTGAAGCTTTCTTT CASSERGANTEAFF
TRBJ1-2 . TRBV7-3 . TGTGCCAGCAGCTTAAAGGGGGGGAGCTATGGCTACACCTTC CASSLKGGSYGYTF
TRBJ1-6 . TRBV6-2/TRBV6-3 TRBD1 TGTGCCAGCAGTGCTATGGGACAGGGTGGTTCACCCCTCCACTTT CASSAMGQGGSPLHF
TRBJ2-1 . TRBV3-1/TRBV3-2 TRBD1 TGTGCCAGCAGCCAAGGAGACAGGGGGTTTGGGCAGTTCTTC CASSQGDRGFGQFF
TRBJ2-7 . TRBV3-1/TRBV3-2 TRBD2 TGTGCCAGCAGCCAAGGACTAGCGGGGGTCCGGAGCTCCTACGAGCAGTACTTC CASSQGLAGVRSSYEQYF
TRBJ1-1 . TRBV18 TRBD1 TGTGCCAGCTCACCGCAACGGACAGGGGGAAGCACTGAAGCTTTCTTT CASSPQRTGGSTEAFF
TRBJ1-2 . TRBV29-1 TRBD1 TGCACTGACAGGGACAGGGCCCACTATGGCTACACCTTC CTDRDRAHYGYTF
TRBJ1-1 . TRBV5-1 . TGCGCCAGCAGCTTGCACAGAATGAACACTGAAGCTTTCTTT CASSLHRMNTEAFF
TRBJ2-5 . TRBV6-5 . TGTGCCAGCAGTTACTGGGGGCTGGGGGAGACCCAGTACTTC CASSYWGLGETQYF
TRBJ2-1 . TRBV6-2/TRBV6-3 TRBD2 TGTGCCAGCAGTTACGACGGGGGATTAGCGGGGGATATGGATGAGCAGTTCTTC CASSYDGGLAGDMDEQFF
TRBJ2-7 . TRBV7-9 . TGTGCCAGCAGCTTATCTTGGGCAAGGAACGAGCAGTACTTC CASSLSWARNEQYF
TRBJ1-2 . TRBV7-9 . TGTGCCAGCAGCTTCTGGGGGCGGGATGGCTACACCTTC CASSFWGRDGYTF
TRBJ1-4 . TRBV18 TRBD1 TGTGCCAGCCAAATCCCCGGGACAGGGCGTGAAAAACTGTTTTTT CASQIPGTGREKLFF
TRBJ1-2 . TRBV19 . TGTGCCAGTAGTAACGACAGGTTGTATGGCTACACCTTC CASSNDRLYGYTF